This entry is about one TCR beta chain. The data are from a study of CD8+CD57+ T cells in acquired aplastic anemia. Profiling that covered TCR beta VDJ and CDR3 relied on genomic DNA as its template. Using its own MiXCR run on the reads, TCRdb lists one record per CDR3 protein. The sample records around 170,000 distinct CDR3 sequences, more than 45% being singletons. The patients chosen for sequencing had shown expansion of CD8+CD57+ cells (detected by flow cytometry). V dropped 5 bases and J dropped 0 bases, with 16 bases sitting between them. CDR3 length equals 17 residues. Looked up from germline, CDR1 is SGHTA and CDR2 is FQGTGA.

The V call is TRBV7-3, the J call TRBJ2-2; D may be TRBD2 (5 bases). The sequenced material came from sorted CD4+, CD8+, or CD8+CD57+ T cells (not recorded which) from PBMCs. The clonotype comes from a human donor with aplastic anemia. The CDR3 here is CASSLIANYANTGELFF. In nucleotides, the CDR3 is TGTGCCAGCAGCCTGATAGCGAACTACGCGAACACCGGGGAGCTGTTTTTT.